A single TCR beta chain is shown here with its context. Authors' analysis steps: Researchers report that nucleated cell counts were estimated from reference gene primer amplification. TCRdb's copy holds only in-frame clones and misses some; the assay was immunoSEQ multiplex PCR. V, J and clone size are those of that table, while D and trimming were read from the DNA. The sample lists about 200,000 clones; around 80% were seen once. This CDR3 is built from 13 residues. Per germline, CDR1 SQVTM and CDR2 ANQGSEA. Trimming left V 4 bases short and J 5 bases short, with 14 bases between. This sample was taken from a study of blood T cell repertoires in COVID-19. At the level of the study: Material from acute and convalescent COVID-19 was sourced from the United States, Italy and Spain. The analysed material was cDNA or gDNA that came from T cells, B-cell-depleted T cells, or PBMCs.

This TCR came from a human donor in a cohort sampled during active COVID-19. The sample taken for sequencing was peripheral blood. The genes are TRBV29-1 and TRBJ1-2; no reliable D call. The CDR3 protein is CSVGQTTRYGYTF. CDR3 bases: TGCAGCGTTGGCCAGACGACTAGATATGGCTACACCTTC.